The rows below give T cell receptor beta chains drawn from one sample of a study of tumor-infiltrating lymphocytes in oesophageal squamous cell carcinoma. TCRdb reprocessed the PCR reads via MiXCR and lists one record per CDR3 protein. The profile shows 15,000 to 19,000 distinct CDR3 sequences, approximately 54% of them singletons. The source material was esophageal tumor tissue. These receptors all stem from a female donor with esophageal squamous cell carcinoma. CDR3s include the opening cysteine and the closing phenylalanine or tryptophan. A D gene is named only where the DNA matches it firmly. Expanded clones get a size class; other rows say once, few or many, or leave the size out.

D gene | J gene | clone size | V gene | CDR3 DNA | CDR3 protein
NA | TRBJ1-4 | NA | TRBV10-1 | TGCGCCAGCAGTGAGTCGACTCGGCCCGAAAAACTGTTTTTT | CASSESTRPEKLFF
TRBD1 | TRBJ2-7 | NA | TRBV12-3/TRBV12-4 | TGTGCCAGCAGCGACAGGGGGGGATATAATTCACCCCTCCACTTC | CASSDRGGYNSPLHF
NA | TRBJ2-7 | NA | TRBV27 | TGTGCCAGCAGTTTAAGTAGGGAGGCCTACGAGCAGTACTTC | CASSLSREAYEQYF
TRBD2 | TRBJ2-7 | NA | TRBV12-3/TRBV12-4 | TGTGCCAGCAGTTGGACTAGCGGGGGCTACGAGCAGTACTTC | CASSWTSGGYEQYF
NA | TRBJ2-4 | NA | TRBV7-2 | TGTGCCAGCAGCTCTGCTGGCCTGGAGCAGTACTTC | CASSSAGLEQYF
NA | TRBJ1-5 | NA | TRBV6-2/TRBV6-3 | TGTGCCAGCAGTGTGGGGAGTAAGGAGGCCCTTTATAGCAATCAGCCCCAGCATTTT | CASSVGSKEALYSNQPQHF
TRBD2 | TRBJ2-1 | once | TRBV10-3 | TGTGCCATCAGTGAGTCGCTAGGACTAGCGGATGATGAGCAGTTCTTC | CAISESLGLADDEQFF
NA | TRBJ2-1 | NA | TRBV7-3 | TGTGCCAGCAGCCCCGTGGCTAGCGCCTACAATGAGCAGTTCTTC | CASSPVASAYNEQFF
NA | TRBJ2-7 | many | TRBV7-9 | TGTGCCAGCAGCTTGAATCAATTGGAACCCTACGAGCAGTACTTC | CASSLNQLEPYEQYF
NA | TRBJ2-7 | NA | TRBV6-9 | TGTGCCAGCAGTTCCTCCTCCTACGAGCAGTACTTC | CASSSSSYEQYF
TRBD1 | TRBJ2-5 | NA | TRBV12-3/TRBV12-4 | TGTGCCAGCAAGACAGGGGAGACCCAGTACTTC | CASKTGETQYF
NA | TRBJ1-1 | few | TRBV11-2 | TGTGCCAGCAGCTTAGTTCTGGGGGTTGGTACTGAAGCTTTCTTT | CASSLVLGVGTEAFF
TRBD1 | TRBJ1-4 | NA | TRBV7-9 | TGTGCCAGCAGCCTACGGACAGGACTAGGAGAAAAACTGTTTTTT | CASSLRTGLGEKLFF
NA | TRBJ2-2 | medium-sized | TRBV12-3/TRBV12-4 | TGTGCCAGCAGTTTCAGTAGGAACACCGGGGAGCTGTTTTTT | CASSFSRNTGELFF
TRBD1 | TRBJ2-1 | NA | TRBV24-1 | TGTGCCACCAGTGATTCCCAAATGACAGGGTTGGCCTACAATGAGCAGTTCTTC | CATSDSQMTGLAYNEQFF
NA | TRBJ2-7 | many | TRBV7-6 | TGTGCCAGCAGCCCCGGTGGCGAGCAGTACTTC | CASSPGGEQYF
NA | TRBJ1-2 | NA | TRBV24-1 | TGTGCCACCAGTGATTGGACGTTGAACTATGGCTACACCTTC | CATSDWTLNYGYTF
NA | TRBJ1-4 | few | TRBV7-2 | TGTGCCAGCAGCTTAGTAAACAGGGATAATGAAAAACTGTTTTTT | CASSLVNRDNEKLFF
NA | TRBJ2-6 | NA | TRBV7-3 | TGTGCCAGCAGCGATATACTTTCTGGGGCCAACGTCCTGACTTTC | CASSDILSGANVLTF
NA | TRBJ2-3 | few | TRBV7-3 | TGTGCCAGCAGCTTGAATGGCCTCACAGATACGCAGTATTTT | CASSLNGLTDTQYF
NA | TRBJ1-1 | few | TRBV7-6 | TGTGCCAGCAGCTTCCAAAGCTACACTGAAGCTTTCTTT | CASSFQSYTEAFF
NA | TRBJ2-1 | NA | TRBV12-3/TRBV12-4 | TGTGCCAGCAGTTTAGCGGGCCCAAGATTCGGCTCCTACAATGAGCAGTTCTTC | CASSLAGPRFGSYNEQFF
TRBD2 | TRBJ2-3 | medium-sized | TRBV28 | TGTGCCAGCAGTTCGACTAGCGGGAGGGAGGCAGATACGCAGTATTTT | CASSSTSGREADTQYF
TRBD2 | TRBJ2-1 | NA | TRBV5-3 | TGTGCCAGCAGCCCGACTAGCGGGAGTTCCTACAATGAGCAGTTCTTC | CASSPTSGSSYNEQFF
NA | TRBJ1-2 | many | TRBV5-8 | TGTGCCAGCAGCTTGTTGGCAGGGGTTAACTATGGCTACACCTTC | CASSLLAGVNYGYTF
TRBD2 | TRBJ2-7 | many | TRBV7-3 | TGTGCCAGCAGCCCGATGGGGGGGGTCCACGAGCAGTACTTC | CASSPMGGVHEQYF
NA | TRBJ2-7 | few | TRBV7-2 | TGTGCCAGCAGTCTCCACTACGAGCAGTACTTC | CASSLHYEQYF
NA | TRBJ2-1 | many | TRBV11-2 | TGTGCCAGCAGCTTAGTTACCAGTCCCTACAATGAGCAGTTCTTC | CASSLVTSPYNEQFF
TRBD1 | TRBJ2-1 | NA | TRBV6-1 | TGTGCCAGCAGTACCAACAGGGGAAATGAGCAGTTCTTC | CASSTNRGNEQFF
TRBD1 | TRBJ1-5 | many | TRBV6-1 | TGTGCCAGCAGTGGGGGACAGGGGATGAATCAGCCCCAGCATTTT | CASSGGQGMNQPQHF
NA | TRBJ2-3 | NA | TRBV28 | TGTGCCAGCAGTCCGGGCCAGGGGCAAGGGAATACGCAGTATTTT | CASSPGQGQGNTQYF
NA | TRBJ2-3 | NA | TRBV7-3 | TGTGCCAGCAGCCTAGGTGGGCGCCGGATCCGCGCCAATTCTAGCACAGATACGCAGTATTTT | CASSLGGRRIRANSSTDTQYF
NA | TRBJ2-5 | NA | TRBV24-1 | TGTGCCACCATGGGCAGGGCCCAAAGAGAGACCCAGTACTTC | CATMGRAQRETQYF
NA | TRBJ1-2 | NA | TRBV6-1 | TGTGCCAGCAGTGATGACAGGCTCTATGGCTACACCTTC | CASSDDRLYGYTF
NA | TRBJ2-3 | NA | TRBV7-9 | TGTGCCAGCAGCTTAGAGACAGGTTCAGATACGCAGTATTTT | CASSLETGSDTQYF
TRBD2 | TRBJ2-1 | medium-sized | TRBV11-2 | TGTGCCAGCAGCTTAGATCCCCCATTTGATTCGCGGGAGAGCTCCTACAATGAGCAGTTCTTC | CASSLDPPFDSRESSYNEQFF
TRBD2 | TRBJ2-3 | NA | TRBV7-3 | TGTGCCAAAGAGCGGGGCCTACCCACAGATACGCAGTATTTT | CAKERGLPTDTQYF
TRBD2 | TRBJ2-1 | many | TRBV15 | TGTGCCACCAGCAGAGATGGTAGCGGGAGGGCCAATGAGCAGTTCTTC | CATSRDGSGRANEQFF
TRBD1 | TRBJ1-6 | few | TRBV6-1 | TGTGCCAGCAAGACAGGACAGGCTAATTCACCCCTCCACTTT | CASKTGQANSPLHF
NA | TRBJ2-2 | many | TRBV15 | TGTGCCACCAGCACCGGACAGTACACCGGGGAGCTGTTTTTT | CATSTGQYTGELFF
TRBD2 | TRBJ2-6 | NA | TRBV6-1 | TGTGCCAGCAGTGAGAGCGGGGCTGGGGCCAACGTCCTGACTTTC | CASSESGAGANVLTF
NA | TRBJ2-7 | NA | TRBV10-3 | TGTGCCATCAGTGACACGGGAACCAGCTCCTACGAGCAGTACTTC | CAISDTGTSSYEQYF
TRBD1 | TRBJ2-1 | NA | TRBV5-6 | TGTGCCAGCAGCCACCGGGACAGTTCTTACAATGAGCAGTTCTTC | CASSHRDSSYNEQFF
NA | TRBJ1-2 | NA | TRBV7-2 | TGTGCCAGCAGCTTAGGGCCAGGGGCCGGTGGCTACACCTTC | CASSLGPGAGGYTF
NA | TRBJ2-6 | NA | TRBV28 | TGTGCCAGCAGTTTATCGACTTGGCTGCGCTCTGGGGCCAACGTCCTGACTTTC | CASSLSTWLRSGANVLTF
NA | TRBJ2-1 | many | TRBV5-1 | TGCGCCAGCAGCTTGGGAGTCGGCCGGTCCTACAATGAGCAGTTCTTC | CASSLGVGRSYNEQFF
NA | TRBJ2-3 | once | TRBV6-1 | TGTGCCAGCAAAGGGGGAACACGGGCGACAGATACGCAGTATTTT | CASKGGTRATDTQYF